This TCR beta chain was sequenced in a study of blood T cell repertoires in COVID-19. In the study overall: Whether acute or convalescent, the COVID-19 samples came from the United States, Italy and Spain. Nucleic acid was either cDNA or gDNA, and it came from T cells, B-cell-depleted T cells, or PBMCs.

Per the original data handling: Amplifying reference gene primers gave estimates of nucleated cell counts. The protocol was immunoSEQ multiplex PCR, while the TCRdb copy is restricted to in-frame clones and leaves out a portion. D and trimming were read from the DNA, whereas the V and J calls and clone size are those reported in that table. The sample yields about 88,000 clones, approximately 90% seen once. Only one count was recorded for this clone. This sequence was found in a male donor with acute or convalescent COVID-19. Input material: peripheral blood.

The CDR3 nucleotides are TGTGCCAGCAGTTACTTCCCGACTAGCAGGGAGCTGTTTTTT. Translating it yields CASSYFPTSRELFF. This chain joins TRBV6-5 and TRBJ2-2; 7 bases line up with TRBD2. Unmatched junction bases numbered 5, after V lost 1 base and J lost 9 bases. The CDR3 covers 14 residues. Germline-derived CDR1 and CDR2 are MNHEY and SVGAGI.